Following are 8 T cell receptor beta chains from one sample sequenced in a study of T cells in Graves' hyperthyroidism and ophthalmopathy. RNA transcripts were the template for amplifying TCR beta CDR3 regions. The HTBI primer set served for first-round RT-PCR of the TCR CDR3. TCRdb re-analysed the multiplex PCR reads in MiXCR, keeping a single row per CDR3 protein. The table records 650,000 to 700,000 distinct CDR3 sequences, roughly 17% of them present only once. The sequencing sample was made of blood. The receptors stem from a man aged 50 to 59 with Graves' hyperthyroidism.

The chain couples TRBV4-1 to TRBJ2-4; D is unclear. The CDR3 is made up of 17 amino acids. The germline V gene has CDR1 MGHRA and CDR2 YSYEKL. The V gene lost 3 bases and the J gene lost 0 bases, with 15 bases spanning the gap. CDR3 nucleotide sequence: TGCGCCAGCAGCCAGCCTAAGGAAAGCAGAGCCAAAAACATTCAGTACTTC. It translates to CASSQPKESRAKNIQYF.

This clonotype has a count of ten or more. The chain has TRBV28 and TRBJ1-1, with a possible D match to TRBD1 (5 bases). Per germline, CDR1 MDHEN and CDR2 SYDVKM. V was trimmed by 2 bases and J by 4 bases, leaving 8 bases between them. This CDR3 spans 13 amino acids. The CDR3 region has the DNA TGTGCCAGCAGTTTACAGGGCCTCACTGAAGCTTTCTTT. This codes for CASSLQGLTEAFF.

This clonotype turned up a few times. The rearrangement uses TRBV7-2 and TRBJ1-5; perhaps TRBD1 as D (5 bases). Looked up from germline, CDR1 is SGHTA and CDR2 is FQGNSA. Between the trimmed V and J ends, which lost 1 base and 0 bases, there was a span of 10 bases. There are 16 residues in the CDR3. The CDR3, as DNA: TGTGCCAGCAGCTTAGATTCAGGGACTAGCAATCAGCCCCAGCATTTT. Translated, it gives CASSLDSGTSNQPQHF.

This clonotype was detected only a few times. This chain connects TRBV20-1 to TRBJ2-2; D is unresolved. Germline lookup yields CDR1 DFQATT and CDR2 SNEGSKA (reference sequence). The V end was cut by 2 bases, the J end by 0 bases, with 13 bases between. The CDR3 sequence is 16 residues long. The CDR3 bases are TGCAGTGCTAGATTTATGGCGATCCCGAACACCGGGGAGCTGTTTTTT. It translates to CSARFMAIPNTGELFF.

This clonotype showed up just a few times. The CDR3 sequence is CASSTTGSTEAFF. CDR3 nucleotides: TGTGCCAGCAGTACGACAGGTTCCACTGAAGCTTTCTTT. The rearrangement joins TRBV3-1 to TRBJ1-1; D perhaps matches TRBD1 (6 bases). V was pared by 6 bases and J by 4 bases, with 12 bases between. There are 13 residues in the CDR3. Germline V gene sequence: CDR1 LGHDT, CDR2 YNNKEL (reference sequence).

In its sample, this clonotype was seen many times. The chain is built from TRBV9 and TRBJ2-7; tentative D call: TRBD2 (6 bases). The CDR3 is 15 amino acids. Trimming left V 0 bases short and J 0 bases short, with 10 bases between. CDR1 and CDR2 (germline): SGDLS, YYNGEE. The CDR3 spells CASSVEDGSSYEQYF. CDR3 DNA sequence: TGTGCCAGCAGCGTAGAAGACGGGAGCTCCTACGAGCAGTACTTC.

The chain links TRBV24-1 to TRBJ2-7; D may correspond to TRBD1 or TRBD2 (5 bases each). V was shortened by 3 bases and J by 3 bases, with 14 bases between the two germline ends. From germline, CDR1 is KGHDR and CDR2 SFDVKD. There are 15 residues in the CDR3. DNA of the CDR3: TGTGCCACCAGTGATCCCGGGACGGGTCGCTACGAGCAGTACTTC. This gives the protein CATSDPGTGRYEQYF.

This clonotype has more than one count but fewer than ten. This chain links TRBV13 with TRBJ2-1, with D maybe TRBD1 (6 bases). This CDR3 has 14 residues. The V and J ends lost 5 bases and 6 bases respectively, with 14 bases between them. Germline V gene lookup returns CDR1 PRHDT and CDR2 FYEKMQ (reference sequence). In DNA, the CDR3 is TGTGCCAGCAGCGTACAGGGCTGGGGCAATGAGCAGTTCTTC. Encoded protein: CASSVQGWGNEQFF.